This entry is about one T cell receptor beta chain. This clonotype was recorded at least ten times. Which antigen it targets is not known. No base-level quality is on record; no much larger clone is a single base apart. These reads were obtained on an Illumina HiSeq 2500. TCR beta libraries were prepared by quantitative 5'-RACE with molecular barcodes. The paper's processing steps were these. Disease-linked TCR variants were identified with a new computational method built on a probabilistic model of VDJ rearrangement. TCRdb's own reprocessing of the public reads used fastp at Q25 and MiXCR and kept productive beta chains. Duplicate CDR3 protein sequences are folded into a single record with the most common DNA and genes. TCRdb, not the authors, supplied the V and J calls. A total of around 150,000 distinct CDR3 sequences appear in this sample, around 10% of them only once. 4.1% of the sample belongs to the ten largest clones.

This sample is drawn from a study of CD8 T cells in ankylosing spondylitis (dated by TCRdb to between 2016 and 2019). The study in broad terms: To find TCR variants linked to disease, the study profiled T cell receptor beta repertoires in ankylosing spondylitis patients and healthy donors. Peripheral blood samples were taken, and synovial fluid was additionally collected from ankylosing spondylitis patients. The whole study cohort included 95 to 130 healthy donors and over 20 ankylosing spondylitis patients.

Study-level results and caveats: Some motif variants had previously been reported in the synovial fluid and blood of reactive arthritis patients, which suggests shared mechanisms of disease initiation. Blood from ankylosing spondylitis patients appeared to be characterized by a TCR beta motif made up of several highly homologous amino acid variants. In peripheral blood, the disease-linked clones were found at relatively low frequencies and had a CD8+ phenotype. The disease-linked clones were reported as significantly enriched in matched synovial fluid samples from ankylosing spondylitis patients.

Trimming at the junction amounts to 9 bases on V and 2 bases on J, and the germline ends lie 15 bases apart. Including the terminal cysteine and phenylalanine, the CDR3 comprises 14 residues. Only the CDR3 DNA is retained, 42 bases long and in frame from the first base. CDR1 KGHDR and CDR2 SFDVKD were looked up in the germline V gene. The rearranged segments are TRBV24-1 and TRBJ1-2, with no confidently assigned D gene. Sequencing was carried out using blood, either unsorted or a sorted T cell fraction (not recorded which). The TCR comes from a female donor with ankylosing spondylitis or in good health (not recorded which). The nucleotide sequence is given as TGTGCCACCTCGGCCGGCGACTTCAACTATGGCTACACCTTC. This translates into CATSAGDFNYGYTF.